Here is one TCR beta chain with its context. CDR3 length: 15 amino acids. The germline V gene encodes CDR1 SGHAT and CDR2 FQDESV (reference sequence). J gave up 5 bases and V 4 bases, and 3 bases lay outside the gene matches. The data belong to a study of graft-versus-host responses after intestinal transplantation. Profiled with immunoSEQ multiplex PCR; TCRdb holds only in-frame clones, not every one. The data show approximately 15,000 clones, with approximately 80% seen just once and roughly 18% held by the top ten. Grafts had their tissue processed, releasing intraepithelial and lamina propria lymphocytes.

The V and J genes are TRBV11-1 and TRBJ2-3, with TRBD2 matching 13 bases. The sample consisted of ileum tissue, taken approximately 110 days after intestinal transplant. This receptor was obtained from a human patient who received an intestinal transplant, so some T cells may come from the graft donor. This CDR3 is CASSYGTSGEDTQYF. CDR3 sequence (DNA): TGTGCCAGCAGCTACGGGACTAGCGGGGAAGATACGCAGTATTTT.